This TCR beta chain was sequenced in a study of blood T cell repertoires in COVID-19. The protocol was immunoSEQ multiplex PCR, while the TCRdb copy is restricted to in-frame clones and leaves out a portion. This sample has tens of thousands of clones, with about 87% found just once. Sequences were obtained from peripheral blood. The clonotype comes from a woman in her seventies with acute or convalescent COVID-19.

The chain's CDR3 is CASSTWGAYEQYV. As DNA, the CDR3 is TGTGCCAGCAGCACCTGGGGGGCCTACGAGCAGTACGTC. The chain carries TRBV5-6 and TRBJ2-7; D is perhaps TRBD2 (6 bases). The CDR3 totals 13 residues. Germline V lookup: CDR1 SGHDT, CDR2 YYEEEE. V dropped 4 bases and J dropped 2 bases, with 10 bases sitting between them.